This T cell receptor (beta chain) is drawn from a study of T cells in Graves' hyperthyroidism and ophthalmopathy. Points from the study as a whole: A 13 V-J signature model discriminated ophthalmopathy versus stable hyperthyroidism.

Using RNA transcripts as the source, TCR beta CDR3 regions were amplified. First-round RT-PCR of the TCR CDR3 relied on the HTBI primer set. Each CDR3 protein is one row after TCRdb ran MiXCR on the multiplex PCR reads. The sample lists 700,000 or so distinct CDR3 sequences, about 16% occurring once. For the diagnoses, clinical symptoms, serum thyroxine and TRAb, thyroid ultrasound and orbital computed tomography were used. An approximately 10 ml volume of fresh peripheral blood provided the PBMCs. CDR3 length: 16 residues. Per the germline V gene, CDR1 is SGHTA and CDR2 is FQGTGA. After removal of 1 base from V and 6 bases from J, the junction contained 6 bases not matched to a gene. As to this clonotype: The antigen is undetermined.

The chain uses TRBV7-3 and TRBJ2-2; 9 nucleotides align to TRBD1. Material: blood. This clonotype was obtained from a man between 18 and 29 years old with Graves' hyperthyroidism. DNA of the CDR3: TGTGCCAGCAGCTTAATACGGACAGGGGCTGCCGGGGAGCTGTTTTTT. Residues: CASSLIRTGAAGELFF.